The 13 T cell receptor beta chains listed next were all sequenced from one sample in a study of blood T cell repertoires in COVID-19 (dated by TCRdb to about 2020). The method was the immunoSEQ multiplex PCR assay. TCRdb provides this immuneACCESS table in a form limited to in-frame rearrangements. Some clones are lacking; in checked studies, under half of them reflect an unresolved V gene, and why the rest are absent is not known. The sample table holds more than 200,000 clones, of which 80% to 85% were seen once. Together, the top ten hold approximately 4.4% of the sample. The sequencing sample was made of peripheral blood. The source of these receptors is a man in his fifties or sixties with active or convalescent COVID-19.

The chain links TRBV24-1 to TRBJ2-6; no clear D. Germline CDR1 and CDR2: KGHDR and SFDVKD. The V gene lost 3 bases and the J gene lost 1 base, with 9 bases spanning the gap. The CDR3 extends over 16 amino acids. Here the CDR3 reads CATSDLKRSGANVLTF. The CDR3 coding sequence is TGTGCCACCAGTGATCTGAAGAGGTCTGGGGCCAACGTCCTGACTTTC.

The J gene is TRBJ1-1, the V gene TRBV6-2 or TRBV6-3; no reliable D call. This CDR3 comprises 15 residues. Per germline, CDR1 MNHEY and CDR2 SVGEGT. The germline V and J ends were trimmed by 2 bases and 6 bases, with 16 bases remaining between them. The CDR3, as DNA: TGTGCCAGCAGTTACGGGTTTGGAGGAAGCTCTGAAGCTTTCTTT. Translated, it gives CASSYGFGGSSEAFF.

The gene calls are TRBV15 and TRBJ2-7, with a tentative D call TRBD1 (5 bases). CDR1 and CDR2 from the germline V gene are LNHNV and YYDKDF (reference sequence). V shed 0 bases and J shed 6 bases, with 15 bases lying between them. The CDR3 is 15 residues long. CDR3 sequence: CATSRDRAGSGEQYF. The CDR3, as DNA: TGTGCCACCAGCAGAGATCGGGCAGGGTCTGGCGAGCAGTACTTC.

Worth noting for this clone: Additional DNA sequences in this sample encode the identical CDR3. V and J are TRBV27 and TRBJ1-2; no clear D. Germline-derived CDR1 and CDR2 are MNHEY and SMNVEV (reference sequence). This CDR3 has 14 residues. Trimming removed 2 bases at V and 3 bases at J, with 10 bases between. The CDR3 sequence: CASSLRGGDYGYTF. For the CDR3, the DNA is TGTGCCAGCAGTTTACGGGGTGGGGACTATGGCTACACCTTC.

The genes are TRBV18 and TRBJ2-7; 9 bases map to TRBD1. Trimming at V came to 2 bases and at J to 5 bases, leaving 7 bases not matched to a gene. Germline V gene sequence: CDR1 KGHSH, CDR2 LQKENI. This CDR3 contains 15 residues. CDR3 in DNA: TGTGCCAGCTCACCAAGGGGACAGGGTGCAAACGAGCAGTACTTC. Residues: CASSPRGQGANEQYF.

CDR3 region: CATSREGATLYEQYF. The CDR3 DNA sequence: TGTGCCACCAGCAGAGAAGGGGCCACCCTCTACGAGCAGTACTTC. This chain joins TRBV15 and TRBJ2-7, with a weak D call TRBD1 (5 bases). V dropped 0 bases and J dropped 3 bases, with 12 bases sitting between them. Germline V gives CDR1 LNHNV, CDR2 YYDKDF (reference sequence). CDR3 length: 15 amino acids.

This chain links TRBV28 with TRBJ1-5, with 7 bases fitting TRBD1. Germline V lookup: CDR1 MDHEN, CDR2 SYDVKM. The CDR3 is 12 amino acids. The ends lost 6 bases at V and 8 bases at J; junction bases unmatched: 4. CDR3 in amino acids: CASSVQGEPQHF. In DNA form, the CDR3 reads TGTGCCAGCAGCGTCCAGGGGGAGCCCCAGCATTTT.

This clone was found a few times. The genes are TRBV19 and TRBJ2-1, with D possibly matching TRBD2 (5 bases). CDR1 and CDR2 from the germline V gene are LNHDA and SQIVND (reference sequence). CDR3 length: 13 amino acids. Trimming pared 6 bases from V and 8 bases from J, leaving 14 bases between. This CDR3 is CASRGGPSYEQFF. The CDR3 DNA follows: TGTGCCAGTAGGGGCGGGCCTAGTTATGAGCAGTTCTTC.

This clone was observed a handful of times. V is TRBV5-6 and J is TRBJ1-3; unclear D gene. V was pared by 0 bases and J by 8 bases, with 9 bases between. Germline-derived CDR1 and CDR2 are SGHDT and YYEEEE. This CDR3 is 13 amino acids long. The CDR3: CASSLVSGYTIYF. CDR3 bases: TGTGCCAGCAGCTTGGTTTCGGGGTACACCATATATTTT.

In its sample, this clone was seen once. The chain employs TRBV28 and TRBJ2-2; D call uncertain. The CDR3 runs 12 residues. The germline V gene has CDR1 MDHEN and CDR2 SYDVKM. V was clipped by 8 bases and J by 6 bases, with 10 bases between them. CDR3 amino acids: CASPSGSGELFF. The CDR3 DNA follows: TGTGCCAGCCCTTCCGGGTCCGGGGAGCTGTTTTTT.

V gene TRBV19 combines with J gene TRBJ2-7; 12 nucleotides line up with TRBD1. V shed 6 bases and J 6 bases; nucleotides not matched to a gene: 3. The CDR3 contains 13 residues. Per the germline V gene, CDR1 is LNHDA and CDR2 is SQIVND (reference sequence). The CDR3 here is CASSPGQGAEQYF. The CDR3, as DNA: TGTGCCAGTAGCCCGGGACAGGGGGCCGAGCAGTACTTC.

In DNA form, the CDR3 reads TGTGCCAGTAGTATAGATCCCTCGAGCTCCTACAATGAGCAGTTCTTC. Its protein is CASSIDPSSSYNEQFF. This chain links TRBV19 with TRBJ2-1, with D uncertain. Germline assignment: CDR1 LNHDA and CDR2 SQIVND (reference sequence). The CDR3 loop spans 16 amino acids. Trimming left V 0 bases short and J 0 bases short, with 9 bases between.

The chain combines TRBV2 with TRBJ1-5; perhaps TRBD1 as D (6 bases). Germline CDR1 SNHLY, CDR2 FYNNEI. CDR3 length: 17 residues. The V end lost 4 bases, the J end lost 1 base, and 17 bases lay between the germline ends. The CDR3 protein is CASSVGGGLPSNQPQHF. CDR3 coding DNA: TGTGCCAGCAGTGTAGGGGGTGGCCTCCCAAGCAATCAGCCCCAGCATTTT.